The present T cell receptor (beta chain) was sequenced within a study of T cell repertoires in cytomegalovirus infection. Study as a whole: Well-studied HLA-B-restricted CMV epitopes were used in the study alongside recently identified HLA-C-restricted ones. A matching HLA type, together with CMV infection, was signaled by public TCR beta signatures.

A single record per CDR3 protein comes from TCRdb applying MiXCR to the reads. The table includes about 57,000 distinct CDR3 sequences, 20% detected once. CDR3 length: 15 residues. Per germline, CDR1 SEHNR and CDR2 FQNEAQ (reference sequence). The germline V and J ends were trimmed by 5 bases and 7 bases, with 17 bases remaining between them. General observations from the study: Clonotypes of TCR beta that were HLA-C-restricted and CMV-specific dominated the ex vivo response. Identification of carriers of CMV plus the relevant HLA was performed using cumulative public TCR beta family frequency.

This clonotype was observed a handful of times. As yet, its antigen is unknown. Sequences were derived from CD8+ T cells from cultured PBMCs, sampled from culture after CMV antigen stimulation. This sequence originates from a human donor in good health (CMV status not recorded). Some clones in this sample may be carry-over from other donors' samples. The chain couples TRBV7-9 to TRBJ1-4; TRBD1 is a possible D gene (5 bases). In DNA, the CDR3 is TGTGCCAGCAGCCCTTCGGGGGGGAGCGGTGAAAAACTGTTTTTT. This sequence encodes CASSPSGGSGEKLFF.